This T cell receptor beta chain was obtained from a study of T cell responses to AZD1222 COVID-19 vaccine. Points from the study as a whole: CD4 TCRs covered the whole spike, strongest at regions 160-218 and 743-854. Spike-specific TCR breadth and depth grew following two AZD1222 doses.

To note about this clone: Its antigen is still unknown.

Measured with immunoSEQ multiplex PCR; TCRdb has only the in-frame clones, and not every one. The sample contains over 95,000 clones, approximately 91% of which appear only once. The source of this sequence is an adult in good health. This sample comprised peripheral blood, obtained on day 0 of AZD1222 vaccination.

The CDR3 protein is CASSFGPGANYGYTF. In DNA, the CDR3 is TGTGCCAGCAGCTTTGGGCCAGGGGCAAACTATGGCTACACCTTC. The V call is TRBV11-2, the J call TRBJ1-2; D perhaps matches TRBD1 (6 bases). Looked up from germline, CDR1 is SGHAT and CDR2 is FQNNGV. V was shortened by 3 bases and J by 2 bases, with 13 bases between the two germline ends. The CDR3 extends over 15 amino acids.